This TCR beta chain was recorded in a study of T cell responses to AZD1222 COVID-19 vaccine. The table came from immunoSEQ multiplex PCR; TCRdb's copy has only in-frame clones and leaves some out. Here the sample spans around 110,000 clones, 90% being singletons. This clone was counted once. Germline-derived CDR1 and CDR2 are KGHSH and LQKENI. CDR3 size: 15 residues. Trimming removed 6 bases from V and 1 base from J, with 15 bases in between. Sequences were derived from peripheral blood, sampled on day 0 of AZD1222 vaccination. This chain links TRBV18 with TRBJ1-1; D might be TRBD1 (6 bases). The TCR comes from an adult in good health. The DNA for the CDR3 is TGTGCCAGCTCCCCTACAGGGACCGCGAACACTGAAGCTTTCTTT. This translates into CASSPTGTANTEAFF. The whole variable domain, remainder taken from reference TRBV18 and TRBJ1-1, is NAGVMQNPRHLVRRRGQEARLRCSPMKGHSHVYWYRQLPEEGLKFMVYLQKENIIDESGMPKERFSAEFPKEGPSILRIQQVVRGDSAAYFCASSPTGTANTEAFFGQGTRLTVV.